Sequencing of this T cell receptor beta chain was carried out in a study of T cell responses to AZD1222 COVID-19 vaccine. Study observations and caveats: Repertoire samples came only from after the peak T cell response. Donors, mostly white British, included more females; clonal diversity was possibly underestimated. Vaccination with two AZD1222 doses was followed by a rise in Spike-specific TCR breadth and depth.

Turning to this clone: What it binds is not known.

The method was immunoSEQ multiplex PCR; TCRdb's version includes in-frame clones alone and lacks a portion of them. The table lists 140,000 or so clones, 90% to 95% of them singletons. Per the germline V gene, CDR1 is LNHDA and CDR2 is SQIVND (reference sequence). Unmatched junction bases numbered 2, after V lost 9 bases and J lost 0 bases. The CDR3 runs 13 residues. Sequenced here: peripheral blood, sampled 28 days after the second AZD1222 dose. The rearrangement uses TRBV19 and TRBJ1-5; 7 bases align to TRBD1. The TCR was taken from an adult who received the AZD1222 COVID-19 vaccine. CDR3 in amino acids: CASRQGSNQPQHF. CDR3 in DNA: TGTGCCAGCCGACAGGGTAGCAATCAGCCCCAGCATTTT.